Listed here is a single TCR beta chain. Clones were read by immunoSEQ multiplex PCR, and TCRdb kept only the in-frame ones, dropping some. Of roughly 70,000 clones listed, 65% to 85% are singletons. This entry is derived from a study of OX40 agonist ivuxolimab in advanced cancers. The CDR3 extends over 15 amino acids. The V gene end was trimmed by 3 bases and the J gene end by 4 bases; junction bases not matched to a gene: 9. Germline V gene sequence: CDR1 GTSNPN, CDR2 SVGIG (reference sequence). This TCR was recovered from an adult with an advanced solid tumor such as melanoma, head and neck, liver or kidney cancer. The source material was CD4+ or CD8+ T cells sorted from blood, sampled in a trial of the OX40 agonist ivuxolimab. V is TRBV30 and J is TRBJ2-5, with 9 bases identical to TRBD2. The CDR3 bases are TGTGCCTGGAGCCCAGCGGGGGGAGGTAGAGAGACCCAGTACTTC. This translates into CAWSPAGGGRETQYF.